This TCR beta chain was identified during a study of blood T cell repertoires in COVID-19. Study-level background: The United States, Italy and Spain provided the acute and convalescent COVID-19 samples.

The repertoire was sequenced with immunoSEQ multiplex PCR; TCRdb's copy has only in-frame clones and lacks some. The table shows 90,000 to 100,000 clones, with about four fifths occurring only once. From germline, CDR1 is SNHLY and CDR2 FYNNEI. This CDR3 contains 14 residues. Trimming cost V 6 bases and J 8 bases, with 19 bases left between them. The sequenced sample consisted of peripheral blood. The chain links TRBV2 to TRBJ1-2; D unresolved. This receptor was obtained from a man aged 70 or older with active or convalescent COVID-19. The CDR3 is CASRVISGEGGYTF. Here the CDR3 DNA reads TGTGCCAGCAGAGTCATCTCAGGAGAGGGCGGCTACACCTTC.